The rows below give T cell receptor beta chains drawn from one sample of a study of shared clonotypes between healthy human individuals. Clones were sequenced by immunoSEQ multiplex PCR, and TCRdb holds only the in-frame ones, with some missing. The data contain approximately 2,000,000 clones, about nine tenths of them singletons. What was sequenced was naive CD4+ T cells from PBMCs. All receptors derive from a man aged 18 to 30 in good health. Some clones in this sample may be carry-over from other donors' samples. The CDR3 runs from the conserved cysteine through the conserved F or W. D genes are given only for firm matches. Size tells how often a clone was seen (once, few, many) or the class of an expanded clone, and some rows leave it out.

j_call,v_call,d_call,clone_size,cdr3_aa,cdr3_nt
TRBJ1-2,TRBV5-1,TRBD1,-,CASSSEVRTGVTF,TGCGCCAGCAGCTCCGAGGTTCGGACAGGGGTAACCTTC
TRBJ2-5,TRBV5-1,-,-,CASSYRQIQETQYF,TGCGCCAGCAGCTATCGACAGATACAAGAGACCCAGTACTTC
TRBJ2-6,TRBV27,-,-,CASSYSGANVLTF,TGTGCCAGCAGTTATAGTGGGGCCAACGTCCTGACTTTC
TRBJ1-1,TRBV6-6,-,-,CASKGGRYVGTEAFF,TGTGCCAGCAAGGGTGGGAGATATGTGGGCACTGAAGCTTTCTTT
TRBJ1-1,TRBV5-1,-,-,CASSLAVRTEAFF,TGCGCCAGCAGCTTGGCCGTTAGGACTGAAGCTTTCTTT
TRBJ2-1,TRBV5-1,-,once,CASSLATSSLGASGQQFF,TGCGCCAGCAGCTTGGCCACTAGCAGCCTGGGGGCCTCGGGGCAGCAGTTCTTC
TRBJ2-6,TRBV30,-,-,CAWRGSGANVLTF,TGTGCCTGGAGAGGCTCTGGGGCCAACGTCCTGACTTTC
TRBJ1-5,TRBV2,-,-,CASSVGGSGNQPQHF,TGTGCCAGCAGTGTGGGGGGGTCGGGCAATCAGCCCCAGCATTTT
TRBJ2-7,TRBV5-1,TRBD2,-,CASSLELILAGRTYEQYF,TGCGCCAGCAGCTTGGAGCTAATACTAGCGGGTCGTACCTACGAGCAGTACTTC
TRBJ1-4,TRBV30,-,-,CACWTHQGFLTTGEKLFF,TGTGCCTGTTGGACACATCAGGGGTTCTTAACAACCGGAGAAAAACTGTTTTTT
TRBJ1-3,TRBV2,-,-,CASSEQLGSGNTIYF,TGTGCCAGCAGTGAACAGCTAGGTTCGGGAAACACCATATATTTT
TRBJ2-3,TRBV10-1,-,-,CASSAGPTDTQYF,TGCGCCAGCAGCGCGGGACCAACAGATACGCAGTATTTT
TRBJ2-5,TRBV28,TRBD1,-,CASSDRVLAQYF,TGTGCCAGCAGTGACAGGGTCTTGGCCCAGTACTTC
TRBJ1-5,TRBV28,TRBD1,once,CASSLPGQGAWNQPQHF,TGTGCCAGCAGTTTACCCGGACAGGGGGCTTGGAATCAGCCCCAGCATTTT
TRBJ1-2,TRBV5-1,-,-,CASSWGDAQRGGYTF,TGCGCCAGCAGCTGGGGGGACGCCCAACGGGGTGGCTACACCTTC
TRBJ1-1,TRBV19,-,-,CASSITPGYTEAFF,TGTGCCAGTAGTATAACCCCCGGGTACACTGAAGCTTTCTTT
TRBJ2-2,TRBV12-5,TRBD2,-,CASGSGKAGVNTGELFF,TGTGCTAGTGGTTCTGGTAAGGCGGGAGTGAACACCGGGGAGCTGTTTTTT
TRBJ2-5,TRBV21-1,-,-,CASSSPGQGEKETQYF,TGTGCCAGCAGCAGCCCAGGGCAGGGGGAGAAAGAGACCCAGTACTTC
TRBJ2-5,TRBV4-3,-,-,CASSQEIEETQYF,TGCGCCAGCAGCCAAGAGATTGAAGAGACCCAGTACTTC
TRBJ1-1,TRBV7-3,TRBD1,-,CASSRQGTHTEAFF,TGTGCCAGCAGCAGACAGGGGACTCACACTGAAGCTTTCTTT
TRBJ1-1,TRBV19,-,-,CASSNTPTRGDHTEAFF,TGTGCCAGTAGTAATACTCCAACCCGGGGGGACCACACTGAAGCTTTCTTT
TRBJ1-5,TRBV6-6,TRBD1,-,CASRVTGGQPQHF,TGTGCCAGCAGGGTCACAGGGGGTCAGCCCCAGCATTTT
TRBJ2-3,TRBV5-1,TRBD1,-,CASSFVGMRQGLTQYF,TGCGCCAGCAGCTTTGTGGGGATGAGACAGGGTCTAACGCAGTATTTT
TRBJ1-2,TRBV27,-,-,CASSPHPFGGYTF,TGTGCCAGCAGCCCCCACCCCTTCGGTGGCTACACCTTC
TRBJ1-1,TRBV7-9,-,-,CASSRARFTTEAFF,TGTGCCAGCAGCCGAGCCAGGTTTACCACTGAAGCTTTCTTT
TRBJ2-2,TRBV27,-,once,CATALRGTGELFF,TGTGCCACTGCCTTGAGGGGCACCGGGGAGCTGTTTTTT